Each of the 22 T cell receptor beta chains below was sequenced from the same sample in a study of T cell responses to AZD1222 COVID-19 vaccine (dated by TCRdb to the early 2020s). What the time point label conveys for this sample: baseline before first vaccination. Libraries were made using the immunoSEQ multiplex PCR assay. TCRdb carries this immuneACCESS record with in-frame sequences only. Its versions omit some clonotypes, under half of them owing to an unresolved V gene in the studies checked, with the rest unexplained. Recorded for this sample are 75,000 to 100,000 clones; around 88% of them occurred a single time. The top ten clonotypes cover approximately 7% of the sample. Specimen: peripheral blood, collected on day 0 of AZD1222 vaccination. The receptors were sampled from an adult in good health.

The V and J genes are TRBV4-3 and TRBJ1-2; 12 positions agree with TRBD1. V trimming: 0 bases; J trimming: 3 bases; junction bases outside the gene matches: 11. From germline, CDR1 is LGHNA and CDR2 YSLEER. CDR3 length: 19 residues. Here the CDR3 DNA reads TGCGCCAGCAGCCAAGATCTGTATTCGGGGACAGGGGGCGACTATGGCTACACCTTC. Protein product: CASSQDLYSGTGGDYGYTF.

The chain employs TRBV6-5 and TRBJ1-5, with 8 bases fitting TRBD1. The CDR3 consists of 15 residues. Germline-derived CDR1 and CDR2 are MNHEY and SVGAGI. V dropped 6 bases and J dropped 7; count of bases not matched to a gene: 11. CDR3: CASSRTGGVGQPQHF. The CDR3 DNA reads as TGTGCCAGCAGCCGCACAGGGGGAGTAGGGCAGCCCCAGCATTTT.

The table lists this clone with a count of one. The chain is built from TRBV7-2 and TRBJ1-2, with D unclear. The germline gives CDR1 SGHTA, CDR2 FQGNSA. The CDR3 extends over 12 amino acids. The ends were cut back, 4 bases at V and 4 bases at J, with 7 bases in the middle. CDR3 DNA sequence: TGTGCCAGCAGCTCCCCCTTCTATGGCTACACCTTC. Its translation is CASSSPFYGYTF.

The genes are TRBV2 and TRBJ2-2, with 9 bases matching TRBD2. The CDR3 spans 15 residues. V shed 6 bases and J 2 bases; nucleotides not matched to a gene: 4. Germline CDR1 reads SNHLY; CDR2 reads FYNNEI. CDR3 region: CASRRLAVNTGELFF. In DNA, the CDR3 is TGTGCCAGCAGACGACTAGCGGTAAACACCGGGGAGCTGTTTTTT.

The sample holds a few counts of this clone. The chain carries TRBV4-1 and TRBJ2-3; weak D call: TRBD2 (6 bases). V was clipped by 0 bases and J by 8 bases, with 21 bases between them. The CDR3 runs 17 residues. Germline lookup yields CDR1 MGHRA and CDR2 YSYEKL. This chain's CDR3 is CASSQDRPGLPGFTQYF. The DNA for the CDR3 is TGCGCCAGCAGCCAAGACCGGCCGGGACTGCCAGGATTTACGCAGTATTTT.

The chain combines TRBV2 with TRBJ1-2, with TRBD1 identical over 8 bases. Germline assignment: CDR1 SNHLY and CDR2 FYNNEI. This CDR3 comprises 12 residues. V dropped 8 bases and J dropped 8; count of bases not matched to a gene: 7. The CDR3 sequence: CASRQGNEGYTF. CDR3 coding DNA: TGTGCCAGCCGACAGGGGAACGAAGGCTACACCTTC.

The chain links TRBV2 to TRBJ1-4; D is unresolved. CDR1 is SNHLY and CDR2 is FYNNEI in the germline V gene. The CDR3 contains 13 residues. Trimming shortened V by 1 base and J by 5 bases, and 5 bases separated the two germline ends. CDR3 nucleotide sequence: TGTGCCAGCAGTGAAGGGCCAAATGAAAAACTGTTTTTT. Translating it yields CASSEGPNEKLFF.

The rearrangement joins TRBV11-2 to TRBJ2-7; TRBD2 matches 7 bases. Germline V gene lookup returns CDR1 SGHAT and CDR2 FQNNGV. The V gene end was trimmed by 4 bases and the J gene end by 6 bases; junction bases not matched to a gene: 12. This CDR3 is built from 15 residues. This CDR3 is CASSSLGLADSEQYF. For the CDR3, the DNA is TGTGCCAGCAGCTCCCTAGGGCTAGCGGATAGCGAGCAGTACTTC.

This chain joins TRBV6-9 and TRBJ1-1; D possibly corresponds to TRBD1 (5 bases). This CDR3 region has 16 residues. Germline values: CDR1 MNHGY, CDR2 SVAAGI. V was shortened by 11 bases and J by 3 bases, with 25 bases between the two germline ends. The CDR3: CAAEGRDPFRDTEAFF. The CDR3 DNA follows: TGTGCCGCTGAGGGACGCGACCCTTTCAGGGACACTGAAGCTTTCTTT.

The chain employs TRBV6-1 and TRBJ1-2; D ambiguous. This CDR3 has 15 residues. Germline V gives CDR1 MNHNS, CDR2 SASEGT. V lost 1 base, J lost 2 bases, and 11 bases lay in between. The CDR3 nucleotides read TGTGCCAGCAGTGAAGTATTTTTACCGAACTATGGCTACACCTTC. Translation: CASSEVFLPNYGYTF.

This sequence joins TRBV7-6 and TRBJ2-5; tentative D call: TRBD2 (5 bases). This CDR3 is built from 15 residues. The V and J ends lost 5 bases and 5 bases respectively, with 18 bases between them. Germline CDR1 is SGHVS and CDR2 is FNYEAQ. The CDR3 sequence is CASSPIWGADETQYF. The CDR3 nucleotides are TGTGCCAGCAGCCCTATATGGGGAGCGGACGAGACCCAGTACTTC.

The chain employs TRBV3-1 (or the pseudogene TRBV3-2) and TRBJ1-5; 9 nucleotides agree with TRBD1. Germline values: CDR1 LGHDT, CDR2 YNNKEL (reference sequence). This CDR3 spans 14 amino acids. V was clipped by 4 bases and J by 7 bases; unmatched bases: 5. CDR3 sequence: CASSLGQGGQPQHF. Written as DNA, the CDR3 is TGTGCCAGCAGCCTGGGACAGGGAGGGCAGCCCCAGCATTTT.

J is TRBJ1-1 and V is TRBV7-3; 7 bases align to TRBD1. Looked up from germline, CDR1 is SGHTA and CDR2 is FQGTGA. The V and J ends lost 5 bases and 6 bases, in that order; junction bases with no gene match: 9. The CDR3 spans 14 residues. Written as DNA, the CDR3 is TGTGCCAGCAGCGAATCGCCGGGACAGCCTGAAGCTTTCTTT. As protein: CASSESPGQPEAFF.

This chain links TRBV9 with TRBJ1-3; possibly TRBD1 for D (5 bases). Per germline, CDR1 SGDLS and CDR2 YYNGEE. Trimming pared 0 bases from V and 6 bases from J, leaving 19 bases between. The CDR3 covers 17 residues. The CDR3 DNA reads TGTGCCAGCAGCGTAGGTGGGGACCTTGGTGGTGAAAACACCATATATTTT. Translated: CASSVGGDLGGENTIYF.

This sequence joins TRBV7-9 and TRBJ1-6; 8 bases match TRBD1. V lost 6 bases, J lost 9 bases, and 7 bases stayed unmatched. The V gene's germline CDR1 is SEHNR and CDR2 FQNEAQ (reference sequence). This CDR3 is 14 amino acids long. In DNA form, the CDR3 reads TGTGCCAGCAGATGGGGACAGGCAGGTTCACCCCTCCACTTT. It is translated as CASRWGQAGSPLHF.

The chain joins TRBV7-6 to TRBJ2-2; either TRBD1 or TRBD2 may supply D (5 bases each). Germline V gene lookup returns CDR1 SGHVS and CDR2 FNYEAQ. Trimming took 6 bases from V and 4 from J, leaving 15 bases between them. This CDR3 comprises 15 residues. The CDR3 nucleotides are TGTGCCAGCAGACTGGGACCGATTACCACCGGGGAGCTGTTTTTT. Amino acid sequence: CASRLGPITTGELFF.

This clone came up once. The CDR3 coding sequence is TGCAGCGCACAGGGAGGGAGCAATCAGCCCCAGCATTTT. Translating it yields CSAQGGSNQPQHF. This chain uses TRBV29-1 with TRBJ1-5; tentative D call: TRBD1 (6 bases). Germline V lookup: CDR1 SQVTM, CDR2 ANQGSEA. The CDR3 is 13 residues long. The V and J ends lost 7 bases and 1 base respectively, with 11 bases between them.

J is TRBJ2-7 and V is TRBV24-1, with D possibly being TRBD2 (6 bases). Germline V gene sequence: CDR1 KGHDR, CDR2 SFDVKD. Trimming left V 8 bases short and J 6 bases short, with 10 bases between. This CDR3 has 11 residues. DNA of the CDR3: TGTGCCACCATGGAGGGAAGCGAGCAGTACTTC. Translated: CATMEGSEQYF.

CDR3 residues: CASSVTSFYEQYF. The CDR3 bases are TGTGCCAGCAGTGTCACTAGCTTCTACGAGCAGTACTTC. V and J are TRBV12-3 or TRBV12-4 and TRBJ2-7, with a weak D call TRBD2 (6 bases). V was shortened by 5 bases and J by 3 bases, with 11 bases between the two germline ends. The CDR3 runs 13 residues.

The genes are TRBV11-2 and TRBJ1-4, with D possibly being TRBD1 (6 bases). The V gene's germline CDR1 is SGHAT and CDR2 FQNNGV. The V end was cut by 1 base, the J end by 5 bases, with 14 bases between. This CDR3 has 16 amino acids. CDR3 DNA sequence: TGTGCCAGCAGCTTAGGAATACAGGGCGGAAATGAAAAACTGTTTTTT. Amino acid sequence: CASSLGIQGGNEKLFF.

This chain links TRBV5-1 with TRBJ1-1, with D tentatively TRBD1 (6 bases). CDR1 SGHRS and CDR2 YFSETQ come from the germline V gene. The CDR3 totals 14 residues. V was shortened by 1 base and J by 1 base, with 8 bases between the two germline ends. The CDR3 region is CASSLLQGNTEAFF. Here the CDR3 DNA reads TGCGCCAGCAGCTTGTTACAGGGGAACACTGAAGCTTTCTTT.

In this sample, this clone turned up once. The chain joins TRBV11-3 to TRBJ2-1, with D possibly being TRBD2 (6 bases). V gave up 1 base and J gave up 6 bases, with 10 bases separating them. In germline, CDR1 is SGHNT, CDR2 YENEEA. The length of the CDR3 is 14 residues. The CDR3 here is CASSLGAGTNEQFF. The CDR3 DNA follows: TGTGCCAGCAGCTTAGGGGCGGGGACCAATGAGCAGTTCTTC.